A selection of T cell receptor beta chains follows, all from one sample in a study of cytomegalovirus exposure and HLA in healthy donors. Profiled with immunoSEQ multiplex PCR; TCRdb holds only in-frame clones, not every one. In the table there are approximately 100,000 clones, roughly 79% of which are singletons. Sequencing input: PBMCs. These receptors all come from a woman aged 45 to 65 in good health and CMV-seropositive. Each CDR3 is given with its conserved first and last residue. A D gene is named only where the DNA matches it firmly. Clone size is stated in some rows and not others, as once, few, many or a class when expanded.

TRBV5-1	TRBJ2-7	.	TRBD2	CASSPLAGGREQYF	TGCGCCAGCAGCCCACTAGCGGGAGGACGCGAGCAGTACTTC
TRBV2	TRBJ2-1	.	.	CASSLGFNEQFF	TGTGCCAGCAGTCTAGGCTTTAATGAGCAGTTCTTC
TRBV5-1	TRBJ2-5	.	.	CASGKTRGGREETQYF	TGCGCCAGCGGAAAAACAAGGGGGGGCAGGGAAGAGACCCAGTACTTC
TRBV7-8	TRBJ1-1	.	.	CASSILGGGSTEAFF	TGTGCCAGCAGCATACTGGGGGGGGGAAGTACTGAAGCTTTCTTT
TRBV27	TRBJ1-6	.	TRBD1	CASRPRQGNGSPLHF	TGTGCCAGCAGGCCCAGACAGGGGAACGGTTCACCCCTCCACTTT
TRBV7-2	TRBJ2-3	.	.	CASSRRRADTDTQYF	TGTGCCAGCAGCCGCCGGAGGGCCGACACAGATACGCAGTATTTT
TRBV2	TRBJ2-7	.	TRBD2	CASSGQAGGSEQYF	TGTGCCAGCAGTGGCCAAGCGGGGGGATCCGAGCAGTACTTC
TRBV10-3	TRBJ1-1	.	.	CAISESGGGAEAFF	TGTGCCATCAGTGAGTCGGGGGGAGGCGCTGAAGCTTTCTTT
TRBV7-9	TRBJ2-7	.	.	CASSLLQGYEQYF	TGTGCCAGCAGCTTACTACAGGGCTACGAGCAGTACTTC
TRBV7-9	TRBJ2-5	.	TRBD2	CSSSISGRGRETQYF	TGTTCCAGCAGCATTAGCGGGAGAGGACGGGAGACCCAGTACTTC
TRBV2	TRBJ2-3	.	.	CASTMRRTDTDTQYF	TGTGCCAGCACGATGAGGAGGACGGACACAGATACGCAGTATTTT
TRBV19	TRBJ1-5	.	TRBD1	CASSLQPGQANQPQHF	TGTGCCAGTAGTCTGCAACCTGGACAGGCTAATCAGCCCCAGCATTTT
TRBV6-6	TRBJ2-3	once	TRBD1	CASSHGQGLATDTQYF	TGTGCCAGCAGTCACGGACAGGGCCTGGCCACAGATACGCAGTATTTT
TRBV6-5	TRBJ2-5	.	TRBD1	CASSPGTGETQYF	TGTGCCAGCAGCCCTGGGACAGGGGAGACCCAGTACTTC
TRBV10-3	TRBJ2-5	.	.	CAIRADGEETQYF	TGTGCCATCAGAGCGGACGGGGAAGAGACCCAGTACTTC
TRBV2	TRBJ1-2	.	.	CASSWEGGNGYTF	TGTGCCAGCAGCTGGGAGGGGGGGAACGGCTACACCTTC
TRBV12-5	TRBJ1-5	.	TRBD1	CAINRGQGRNQPQHF	TGTGCTATAAACCGGGGACAGGGGAGAAATCAGCCCCAGCATTTT
TRBV10-3	TRBJ2-1	.	.	CAISESDSPVQFF	TGTGCCATCAGTGAGTCTGACTCCCCCGTTCAGTTCTTC
TRBV7-9	TRBJ2-3	.	TRBD2	CASSQWRGGPTQYF	TGTGCCAGCAGCCAATGGCGGGGGGGGCCTACGCAGTATTTT
TRBV7-9	TRBJ2-7	once	TRBD2	CASSSRAGVYEQYF	TGTGCCAGCAGCTCCCGGGCGGGAGTCTACGAGCAGTACTTC
TRBV9	TRBJ2-5	.	TRBD2	CASSISGGRETQYF	TGTGCCAGCAGCATCAGCGGGGGCAGGGAGACCCAGTACTTC
TRBV7-2	TRBJ2-1	few	.	CASSLPGLRNEQFF	TGTGCCAGCAGCTTGCCGGGACTCCGAAATGAGCAGTTCTTC
TRBV9	TRBJ1-2	.	.	CASSVGYRTNYGYTF	TGTGCCAGCAGCGTCGGGTACAGGACTAACTATGGCTACACCTTC
TRBV19	TRBJ2-1	.	TRBD1	CASSKTGNNEQFF	TGTGCCAGTAGCAAGACAGGGAACAATGAGCAGTTCTTC
TRBV5-4	TRBJ2-3	.	.	CASSSMGTSTDTQYF	TGTGCCAGCAGCTCTATGGGGACTAGCACAGATACGCAGTATTTT
TRBV5-1	TRBJ2-3	.	TRBD2	CASSLTGTSGTYTQYF	TGCGCCAGCAGCTTGACCGGGACTAGCGGGACATATACGCAGTATTTT
TRBV13	TRBJ1-2	.	TRBD1	CASSPDRGTYGHTF	TGTGCCAGCAGCCCGGACAGGGGGACCTATGGCCACACCTTC
TRBV7-3	TRBJ1-6	.	.	CASSSSGQYNSPLHF	TGTGCCAGCAGCTCCTCGGGACAATATAATTCACCCCTCCACTTT
TRBV5-8	TRBJ2-3	.	TRBD2	CASSLPGRGLAGGTQYF	TGTGCCAGCAGCCTCCCCGGCAGGGGACTAGCGGGGGGAACGCAGTATTTT
TRBV7-2	TRBJ2-1	.	.	CASSDGRFSYNEQFF	TGTGCCAGCAGCGACGGCAGGTTCTCCTACAATGAGCAGTTCTTC
TRBV6-5	TRBJ2-7	once	TRBD1	CASRLNKDRSYERYF	TGTGCCAGCAGACTAAACAAGGACAGGAGCTACGAGCGGTACTTC
TRBV19	TRBJ2-5	.	TRBD2	CASSLAGGPQETQYF	TGTGCCAGTAGTCTAGCGGGAGGGCCTCAAGAGACCCAGTACTTC
TRBV4-1	TRBJ2-4	.	TRBD2	CASSPMLAGVAKNIQYF	TGCGCCAGCAGCCCGATGCTAGCGGGCGTTGCCAAAAACATTCAGTACTTC
TRBV18	TRBJ2-1	few	TRBD2	CASSRREGGNEQFF	TGTGCCAGCTCACGGCGGGAGGGTGGCAATGAGCAGTTCTTC
TRBV7-2	TRBJ2-7	.	.	CASSLGKQSYEQYF	TGTGCCAGCAGCTTAGGAAAACAGTCCTACGAGCAGTACTTC
TRBV18	TRBJ1-4	.	.	CASSPGATNEKLFF	TGTGCCAGCTCGCCGGGGGCAACTAATGAAAAACTGTTTTTT
TRBV4-1	TRBJ1-3	.	.	CASSSRGSGNTIYF	TGCGCCAGCAGCTCAAGGGGGTCTGGAAACACCATATATTTT
TRBV7-9	TRBJ1-4	.	.	CASSPWDSVEKLFF	TGTGCCAGCAGCCCGTGGGACTCCGTTGAAAAACTGTTTTTT
TRBV6-5	TRBJ2-5	.	TRBD2	CASGTTLGLSQYF	TGTGCCAGTGGGACTACTCTAGGATTGTCGCAGTACTTC
TRBV19	TRBJ2-7	.	TRBD1	CASTASRDSSYEQYF	TGTGCCAGTACGGCTTCCCGGGACAGCTCCTACGAGCAGTACTTC
TRBV6-5	TRBJ2-3	.	.	CATSTSISTDTQYF	TGTGCCACTTCGACTAGTATTAGCACAGATACGCAGTATTTT